The 6 T cell receptor beta chains presented below share a single source sample, sequenced in a study of T cells in Graves' hyperthyroidism and ophthalmopathy. RNA transcripts yielded amplified TCR beta CDR3 regions. HTBI primers were the set used in a first-round RT-PCR of the TCR CDR3. TCRdb fed the multiplex PCR reads into MiXCR, producing one record per CDR3 protein. There are 250,000 to 300,000 distinct CDR3 sequences in the sample; approximately 17% occur only once, and over 45% lies in the top ten. Specimen: blood. These receptor sequences come from a woman aged 55-75 years with Graves' ophthalmopathy.

In this sample, this clonotype turned up many times. This sequence joins TRBV2 and TRBJ2-1; TRBD2 agrees at 7 bases. This CDR3 contains 15 residues. CDR1 and CDR2 (germline): SNHLY, FYNNEI. After removal of 0 bases from V and 9 bases from J, the junction contained 8 bases not matched to a gene. The CDR3 protein is CASSEAGGVTGEQFF. In nucleotides, the CDR3 is TGTGCCAGCAGTGAAGCGGGGGGGGTCACGGGTGAGCAGTTCTTC. Combining the CDR3 with reference TRBV2 and TRBJ2-1 gives the whole variable domain EPEVTQTPSHQVTQMGQEVILRCVPISNHLYFYWYRQILGQKVEFLVSFYNNEISEKSEIFDDQFSVERPDGSNFTLKIRSTKLEDSAMYFCASSEAGGVTGEQFFGPGTRLTVL.

This clonotype was recorded at least ten times. The chain combines TRBV18 with TRBJ1-1; tentative D call: TRBD1 (6 bases). CDR1 is KGHSH, CDR2 LQKENI, per germline. The CDR3 length is 14 residues. Between the trimmed V and J ends, which lost 6 bases and 3 bases, there was a span of 14 bases. CDR3 bases: TGTGCCAGCTCCCCGTCCGGGGGGCACACTGAAGCTTTCTTT. Translating gives CASSPSGGHTEAFF.

The table lists this clonotype with a few counts. A clone one base away is much larger, so this may be a read error. The J gene is TRBJ1-2, the V gene TRBV20-1, with D hard to call. Germline loops: CDR1 DFQATT, CDR2 SNEGSKA (reference sequence). V lost 3 bases and J lost 1, with 9 bases in between. This CDR3 contains 13 residues. The CDR3 sequence: CSASDGFNYGYTF. CDR3 nucleotide sequence: TGCAGTGCTAGTGATGGCTTTAACTATGGCTACACCTTC.

This chain connects TRBV7-2 to TRBJ1-1; possible D gene TRBD1, 5 bases. The V end lost 5 bases, the J end lost 7 bases, and 11 bases lay between the germline ends. The CDR3 runs 12 residues. Germline V gene sequence: CDR1 SGHTA, CDR2 FQGNSA. CDR3 amino acids: CASSLIRDEAFF. The CDR3 DNA is TGTGCCAGCAGCCTAATCAGGGATGAAGCTTTCTTT.

CDR3: CASSQVRGVDKAETQYF. The CDR3 nucleotides are TGTGCCAGCAGCCAAGTACGAGGGGTGGATAAAGCAGAGACCCAGTACTTC. The chain uses TRBV3-2 and TRBJ2-5; TRBD1, the table's D call, was not compared with the DNA. TRBV3-2 is designated a pseudogene. The CDR3 loop spans 17 amino acids.

This clonotype was observed at least ten times. The genes are TRBV7-2 and TRBJ2-4, with D unclear. V lost 0 bases and J 7 bases, leaving 13 bases between the germline ends. The CDR3 length is 15 residues. From germline, CDR1 is SGHTA and CDR2 FQGNSA. The CDR3 sequence: CASSLASPLGNIQYF. The CDR3 nucleotides are TGTGCCAGCAGCTTAGCGTCGCCTCTAGGGAACATTCAGTACTTC. Full variable domain (missing parts from reference TRBV7-2 and TRBJ2-4): GAGVSQSPSNKVTEKGKDVELRCDPISGHTALYWYRQSLGQGLEFLIYFQGNSAPDKSGLPSDRFSAERTGGSVSTLTIQRTQQEDSAVYLCASSLASPLGNIQYFGAGTRLSVL.